A selection of T cell receptor beta chains follows, all from one sample in a study of human T cells and chemical hapten exposure. MiXCR, applied by TCRdb to the RACE reads, yields one record per CDR3 protein. The repertoire holds about 82,000 distinct CDR3 sequences, 9.5% to 12% seen once, with 4% to 5.5% in the top ten. The starting material was whole blood, obtained in connection with sensitization to the hapten diphenylcyclopropenone (DPC). Receptors originate from a woman aged 50 to 65 with alopecia areata. Some clones in this sample may be carry-over from other donors' samples. Both conserved end residues are part of each CDR3. Fields, in order: clone size, D gene, V gene, J gene, CDR3 protein, CDR3 DNA. The D gene is left open where the match is weak. The listing skips clone size in some rows; elsewhere it reads once, few, many or a size class.

size: many; D: NA; V: TRBV7-6; J: TRBJ2-1; CDR3: CASSLASGYQVEQFF; DNA: TGTGCCAGCAGCTTAGCATCCGGCTACCAAGTTGAGCAGTTCTTC
size: NA; D: NA; V: TRBV21-1; J: TRBJ1-1; CDR3: CASSCPRNTEAFF; DNA: TGTGCCAGCAGCTGCCCTAGGAACACTGAAGCTTTCTTT
size: many; D: NA; V: TRBV5-5; J: TRBJ1-2; CDR3: CASSRQQNYGYTF; DNA: TGTGCCAGCAGCCGACAGCAAAACTATGGCTACACCTTC
size: NA; D: NA; V: TRBV12-3/TRBV12-4; J: TRBJ1-1; CDR3: CASMLVGGTEAFF; DNA: TGTGCCAGCATGCTAGTAGGGGGCACTGAAGCTTTCTTT
size: NA; D: TRBD1; V: TRBV6-5; J: TRBJ2-1; CDR3: CASSYSPRSTGVGYEQFF; DNA: TGTGCCAGCAGTTACTCCCCTAGGAGCACAGGGGTCGGGTATGAGCAGTTCTTC
size: many; D: NA; V: TRBV19; J: TRBJ1-5; CDR3: CASRSRTLNSNQPQHF; DNA: TGTGCCAGTAGGAGTAGGACACTCAATAGCAATCAGCCCCAGCATTTT
size: many; D: NA; V: TRBV12-3/TRBV12-4; J: TRBJ2-3; CDR3: CASSPGLTTDTQYF; DNA: TGTGCCAGCAGCCCGGGACTCACCACAGATACGCAGTATTTT
size: many; D: TRBD1; V: TRBV6-2/TRBV6-3; J: TRBJ2-7; CDR3: CAAGTGLVEQYF; DNA: TGTGCCGCCGGGACAGGGCTTGTCGAGCAGTACTTC
size: few; D: NA; V: TRBV29-1; J: TRBJ1-1; CDR3: CSAPGATANTEAFF; DNA: TGCAGCGCTCCGGGGGCTACAGCGAACACTGAAGCTTTCTTT
size: many; D: NA; V: TRBV19; J: TRBJ2-6; CDR3: CASTSRGQASGANVLTF; DNA: TGTGCCAGTACCTCACGAGGCCAGGCTTCTGGGGCCAACGTCCTGACTTTC
size: NA; D: TRBD2; V: TRBV29-1; J: TRBJ2-1; CDR3: CSVAGTSNEQFF; DNA: TGCAGCGTGGCCGGGACTAGTAATGAGCAGTTCTTC
size: NA; D: NA; V: TRBV7-9; J: TRBJ2-7; CDR3: CASSTSGAGDEQYF; DNA: TGTGCCAGCAGTACCTCGGGGGCTGGCGACGAGCAGTACTTC
size: NA; D: NA; V: TRBV6-2/TRBV6-3; J: TRBJ1-5; CDR3: CASSSPTASNQPQHF; DNA: TGTGCCAGCAGTTCTCCGACAGCTAGCAATCAGCCCCAGCATTTT
size: NA; D: TRBD1; V: TRBV2; J: TRBJ2-7; CDR3: CASSDVTGRPYEQYF; DNA: TGTGCCAGCAGTGACGTGACAGGGCGGCCCTACGAGCAGTACTTC
size: few; D: TRBD2; V: TRBV29-1; J: TRBJ2-3; CDR3: CSVVLAGRSTDTQYF; DNA: TGCAGCGTTGTACTAGCGGGACGCAGCACAGATACGCAGTATTTT
size: few; D: NA; V: TRBV6-5; J: TRBJ1-5; CDR3: CASSSAGRQPQHF; DNA: TGTGCCAGCAGTTCCGCGGGGCGTCAGCCCCAGCATTTT
size: NA; D: NA; V: TRBV6-1; J: TRBJ1-2; CDR3: CASSQGRVVHYGYTF; DNA: TGTGCCAGCAGCCAGGGGCGAGTGGTTCACTATGGCTACACCTTC
size: many; D: TRBD1; V: TRBV6-5; J: TRBJ2-7; CDR3: CASRGTGRSYEQYF; DNA: TGTGCCAGCAGAGGGACAGGCCGATCCTACGAGCAGTACTTC
size: NA; D: TRBD2; V: TRBV10-2; J: TRBJ2-3; CDR3: CATQSGREWVDTQYF; DNA: TGCGCCACCCAGTCGGGGCGGGAGTGGGTAGATACGCAGTATTTT
size: many; D: NA; V: TRBV24-1; J: TRBJ2-2; CDR3: CATSDLGVANTGELFF; DNA: TGTGCCACCAGTGATTTAGGGGTGGCGAACACCGGGGAGCTGTTTTTT
size: many; D: NA; V: TRBV11-2; J: TRBJ2-1; CDR3: CASSPGLGSYNEQFF; DNA: TGTGCCAGCAGCCCTGGTTTGGGCTCCTACAATGAGCAGTTCTTC
size: NA; D: NA; V: TRBV28; J: TRBJ1-1; CDR3: CASSLTEGNTEAFF; DNA: TGTGCCAGCAGTTTAACAGAGGGGAACACTGAAGCTTTCTTT
size: NA; D: NA; V: TRBV2; J: TRBJ1-1; CDR3: CASSDNRAGAFF; DNA: TGTGCCAGCAGTGATAACAGGGCGGGAGCTTTCTTT
size: many; D: NA; V: TRBV6-2/TRBV6-3; J: TRBJ2-1; CDR3: CASSSFRKTYNEQFF; DNA: TGTGCCAGCAGTTCCTTCCGAAAAACCTACAATGAGCAGTTCTTC
size: few; D: NA; V: TRBV25-1; J: TRBJ2-7; CDR3: CASSVYGAGGGQYF; DNA: TGTGCCAGCAGTGTGTATGGGGCAGGGGGAGGGCAGTACTTC
size: NA; D: NA; V: TRBV20-1; J: TRBJ1-3; CDR3: CSAREGFGNTIYF; DNA: TGCAGTGCTAGGGAGGGGTTTGGAAACACCATATATTTT
size: few; D: TRBD1; V: TRBV6-1; J: TRBJ2-6; CDR3: CASREDRGSGANVLTF; DNA: TGTGCCAGCAGAGAAGACAGGGGATCGGGGGCCAACGTCCTGACTTTC
size: NA; D: NA; V: TRBV12-2; J: TRBJ2-5; CDR3: CASRLSGVQETQYF; DNA: TGTGCAAGTCGCCTGAGCGGGGTTCAAGAGACCCAGTACTTC
size: many; D: TRBD1; V: TRBV6-6; J: TRBJ1-5; CDR3: CASTPTDRGGNQPQHF; DNA: TGTGCCAGTACCCCAACGGACAGGGGTGGCAATCAGCCCCAGCATTTT
size: NA; D: NA; V: TRBV7-9; J: TRBJ2-5; CDR3: CASSLSGVDETQYF; DNA: TGTGCCAGCAGCTTGAGTGGGGTTGACGAGACCCAGTACTTC
size: many; D: TRBD1; V: TRBV12-3/TRBV12-4; J: TRBJ2-7; CDR3: CASSPPRDRGYEQYF; DNA: TGTGCCAGCAGCCCACCCAGGGACAGGGGCTACGAGCAGTACTTC
size: NA; D: TRBD2; V: TRBV5-1; J: TRBJ2-3; CDR3: CASSSAGETQYF; DNA: TGCGCCAGCAGCTCTGCGGGGGAGACGCAGTATTTT
size: NA; D: TRBD1; V: TRBV19; J: TRBJ2-1; CDR3: CASSTLSRQGRYNEQFF; DNA: TGTGCCAGTAGTACGCTAAGCCGACAGGGGAGATACAATGAGCAGTTCTTC
size: many; D: NA; V: TRBV7-9; J: TRBJ2-7; CDR3: CASSHGQLAEQYF; DNA: TGTGCCAGCAGCCATGGACAGCTTGCCGAGCAGTACTTC
size: many; D: NA; V: TRBV2; J: TRBJ2-4; CDR3: CASSEDINIQYF; DNA: TGTGCCAGCAGTGAAGACATAAACATTCAGTACTTC
size: NA; D: TRBD2; V: TRBV11-2; J: TRBJ2-1; CDR3: CASSARTSGRQNEQFF; DNA: TGTGCCAGCAGCGCCAGGACTAGCGGGAGGCAGAATGAGCAGTTCTTC
size: few; D: NA; V: TRBV3-1; J: TRBJ1-3; CDR3: CASSLGTAYSGNTIYF; DNA: TGTGCCAGCAGCCTTGGGACTGCTTACTCTGGAAACACCATATATTTT
size: few; D: TRBD2; V: TRBV5-1; J: TRBJ2-1; CDR3: CASKGVAGLNNEQFF; DNA: TGCGCCAGCAAAGGGGTAGCGGGGCTTAATAATGAGCAGTTCTTC
size: NA; D: TRBD1; V: TRBV19; J: TRBJ1-5; CDR3: CASSPGGWRGNQPQHF; DNA: TGTGCCAGTAGCCCAGGGGGCTGGAGAGGCAATCAGCCCCAGCATTTT
size: NA; D: NA; V: TRBV28; J: TRBJ2-7; CDR3: CASSTPTGSHEQYF; DNA: TGTGCCAGCAGCACCCCGACAGGTAGCCACGAGCAGTACTTC
size: NA; D: NA; V: TRBV20-1; J: TRBJ2-2; CDR3: CSASPAGDRELFF; DNA: TGCAGTGCTAGTCCCGCCGGGGACCGGGAGCTGTTTTTT
size: NA; D: NA; V: TRBV5-1; J: TRBJ2-6; CDR3: CASRIGLSGANVLTF; DNA: TGCGCCAGCAGAATAGGACTCTCTGGGGCCAACGTCCTGACTTTC
size: NA; D: NA; V: TRBV5-1; J: TRBJ1-6; CDR3: CASSLGLTGINNSPLHF; DNA: TGCGCCAGCAGCTTGGGGCTTACAGGGATCAATAATTCACCCCTCCACTTT
size: many; D: TRBD2; V: TRBV12-3/TRBV12-4; J: TRBJ2-7; CDR3: CASRPGLAFSYEQYF; DNA: TGTGCCAGCAGGCCGGGACTAGCCTTCTCCTACGAGCAGTACTTC
size: few; D: NA; V: TRBV6-2/TRBV6-3; J: TRBJ2-3; CDR3: CASTSDFTDTQYF; DNA: TGTGCCAGCACTTCGGACTTCACAGATACGCAGTATTTT
size: NA; D: NA; V: TRBV18; J: TRBJ2-1; CDR3: CASSPIYNEQFF; DNA: TGTGCCAGCTCACCCATCTACAATGAGCAGTTCTTC
size: NA; D: NA; V: TRBV24-1; J: TRBJ2-1; CDR3: CATSDRVPTSLSYNEQFF; DNA: TGTGCCACCAGTGATCGAGTCCCGACTAGTCTTTCCTACAATGAGCAGTTCTTC
size: many; D: TRBD1; V: TRBV18; J: TRBJ1-5; CDR3: CASSHRQGAGRDQPQHF; DNA: TGTGCCAGCTCACACAGACAGGGGGCCGGGAGGGATCAGCCCCAGCATTTT
size: many; D: NA; V: TRBV4-3; J: TRBJ2-7; CDR3: CASSQDWRALHEQYF; DNA: TGCGCCAGCAGCCAAGATTGGAGGGCCCTCCACGAGCAGTACTTC
size: many; D: NA; V: TRBV29-1; J: TRBJ1-2; CDR3: CSVEGVGRRDGYTF; DNA: TGCAGCGTTGAAGGAGTAGGCAGACGGGATGGCTACACCTTC
size: NA; D: TRBD1; V: TRBV5-1; J: TRBJ1-4; CDR3: CASSAGQNNEKLFF; DNA: TGCGCCAGCAGCGCGGGACAGAACAATGAAAAACTGTTTTTT
size: NA; D: NA; V: TRBV5-6; J: TRBJ1-2; CDR3: CASSLVRGGYGYTF; DNA: TGTGCCAGCAGCTTGGTCAGGGGCGGCTATGGCTACACCTTC
size: many; D: TRBD1; V: TRBV18; J: TRBJ1-4; CDR3: CASSPPGQGLEKLFF; DNA: TGTGCCAGCTCACCTCCGGGACAGGGACTGGAAAAACTGTTTTTT
size: few; D: TRBD1; V: TRBV19; J: TRBJ1-5; CDR3: CASSPPGTGNQPQHF; DNA: TGTGCCAGTAGCCCCCCCGGGACAGGTAATCAGCCCCAGCATTTT
size: few; D: NA; V: TRBV9; J: TRBJ1-5; CDR3: CASSVESGQPQHF; DNA: TGTGCCAGCAGCGTAGAGTCGGGTCAGCCCCAGCATTTT
size: NA; D: NA; V: TRBV20-1; J: TRBJ1-1; CDR3: CSASTDMNTEAFF; DNA: TGCAGTGCTAGCACGGATATGAACACTGAAGCTTTCTTT
size: NA; D: NA; V: TRBV10-3; J: TRBJ1-5; CDR3: CATGDFNSNQPQHF; DNA: TGTGCCACAGGGGATTTCAATAGCAATCAGCCCCAGCATTTT
size: many; D: TRBD1; V: TRBV6-5; J: TRBJ2-7; CDR3: CASTSRDRTTYEQYF; DNA: TGTGCCAGCACTAGCCGGGACAGGACGACCTACGAGCAGTACTTC
size: many; D: TRBD1; V: TRBV6-5; J: TRBJ1-6; CDR3: CASSQDPGGSSPLHF; DNA: TGTGCCAGCAGTCAGGACCCAGGGGGTAGCTCACCCCTCCACTTT
size: many; D: NA; V: TRBV20-1; J: TRBJ1-4; CDR3: CSARAPSATNEKLFF; DNA: TGCAGTGCTAGAGCCCCCTCTGCAACTAATGAAAAACTGTTTTTT